The TCR beta chain described here comes from a study of cytomegalovirus exposure and HLA in healthy donors. Note on this clone: Its antigen is not identified.

Researchers ran the PCR with 60 Vbeta and 13 Jbeta primers. In the original analysis: Later reanalysis found 60 million to 90 million unique TCR beta chains, 9 million to 12 million of them shared. TCRdb keeps only in-frame clones here, not all; method: immunoSEQ multiplex PCR. That table is the source of V, J and clone size, and D and trimming were worked out from the DNA. The data contain under 90,000 clones, 75% to 90% of them seen just once; the ten biggest clones take up under 2.5%. The germline gives CDR1 MNHNS, CDR2 SASEGT. The V and J ends lost 2 bases and 9 bases respectively, with 23 bases between them. This CDR3 is built from 17 residues. Study-level results: Most subjects had HLA-A and HLA-B alleles reportedly predicted accurately by TCR beta sequences. When a later analysis compared HLA-associated TCR beta chains with equally common others, the HLA-associated chains turned out to be more clonally expanded and to have lower generation probabilities.

Regarding donors, all were healthy bone marrow donors. The rearrangement uses TRBV6-1 and TRBJ2-1; tentatively, D is TRBD2 (6 bases). The sample was PBMCs. The clonotype comes from a man aged 18-30 years in good health and CMV-seronegative. CDR3 sequence: CASSERRAGSRATEQFF. The CDR3 DNA reads as TGTGCCAGCAGTGAACGGAGGGCGGGGTCCCGGGCCACTGAGCAGTTCTTC.